This T cell receptor (beta chain) was obtained from a study of beta chain features in type 1 diabetes. Study results and caveats: Unsettled here was the matter of whether HLA type influences TCRB rearrangement. Significant though moderate, a shortening of TCRB CDR3s appeared in all four CD4+ subsets of Type 1 diabetes patients.

Every isolated RNA sample was fully reverse transcribed, so sequencing captured expressed TCRB transcripts. Each sample of naive, central memory or regulatory T cells had, on average, around 4 million reads. Here immunoSEQ multiplex PCR was the method, and the copy in TCRdb shows in-frame clones only, minus some. The sample holds about 700,000 clones, under 15% seen once. Blood was drawn once from each donor into heparinised tubes. The draws averaged around 120 mL. Populations isolated by sorting all had purity greater than 95%. A word on this clone: What it binds is not known.

Deletions cut 3 bases from V and 3 bases from J, with 8 bases between. The CDR3 loop spans 14 amino acids. Germline assignment: CDR1 SEHNR and CDR2 FQNEAQ (reference sequence). Sequences were obtained from naive CD4+ T cells from blood. The gene calls are TRBV7-9 and TRBJ2-2; D perhaps matches TRBD1 (5 bases). This sequence was found in a man between 18 and 29 years old with type 1 diabetes. In DNA, the CDR3 is TGTGCCAGCAGCTTTGACAGCTACACCGGGGAGCTGTTTTTT. As protein: CASSFDSYTGELFF.